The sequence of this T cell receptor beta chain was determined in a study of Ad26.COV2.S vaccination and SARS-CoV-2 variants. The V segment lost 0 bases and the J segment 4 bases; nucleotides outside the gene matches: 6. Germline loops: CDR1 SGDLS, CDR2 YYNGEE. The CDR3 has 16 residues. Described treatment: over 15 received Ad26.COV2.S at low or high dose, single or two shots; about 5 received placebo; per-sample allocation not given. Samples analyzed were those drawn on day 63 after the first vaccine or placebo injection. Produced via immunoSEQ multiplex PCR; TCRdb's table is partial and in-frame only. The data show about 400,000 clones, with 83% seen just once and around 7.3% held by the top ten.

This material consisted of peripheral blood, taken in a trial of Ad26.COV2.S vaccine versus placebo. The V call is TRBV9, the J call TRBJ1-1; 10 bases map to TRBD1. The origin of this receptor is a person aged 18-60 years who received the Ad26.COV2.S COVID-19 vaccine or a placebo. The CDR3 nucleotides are TGTGCCAGCAGCGTAGCTACAGGGACAGGGGCCACTGAAGCTTTCTTT. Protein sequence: CASSVATGTGATEAFF.